These 24 T cell receptor beta chains were sequenced from one sample in a study of T cells in Graves' hyperthyroidism and ophthalmopathy. The TCR beta CDR3 regions underwent amplification using RNA transcripts as the source. First-round RT-PCR targeting the TCR CDR3 was performed with the HTBI primer set. TCRdb called the multiplex PCR reads again in MiXCR, with one record for every CDR3 protein. This table holds approximately 530,000 distinct CDR3 sequences, about a sixth found once. Specimen: blood. The receptors derive from a woman between 18 and 30 years old with Graves' hyperthyroidism.

In its sample, this clonotype was seen a few times. The V call is TRBV7-2, the J call TRBJ2-2; maybe TRBD2 (6 bases). Germline CDR1 and CDR2: SGHTA and FQGNSA. CDR3 length: 15 amino acids. V was trimmed by 1 base and J by 9 bases, leaving 15 bases between them. The CDR3 protein is CASSLVAGSIRELFF. CDR3 DNA: TGTGCCAGCAGCTTAGTCGCGGGGTCCATCCGGGAGCTGTTTTTT.

This clonotype was detected ten times or more. This rearrangement joins TRBV3-1 to TRBJ2-1, with 7 positions matching TRBD2. The germline gives CDR1 LGHDT, CDR2 YNNKEL (reference sequence). The CDR3 runs 16 residues. V trimming: 4 bases; J trimming: 4 bases; junction bases outside the gene matches: 10. The chain's CDR3 is CASSPLLASGYNEQFF. The CDR3 nucleotides read TGTGCCAGCAGCCCCCTACTGGCTAGCGGTTACAATGAGCAGTTCTTC.

This chain links TRBV6-1 with TRBJ2-3, with 8 bases identical to TRBD2. Germline lookup yields CDR1 MNHNS and CDR2 SASEGT. The length of the CDR3 is 16 residues. J gave up 3 bases and V 5 bases, and 10 bases lay outside the gene matches. CDR3 nucleotides: TGTGCCAGCAGTACCCGGACTAGCTTGGGGACAGATACGCAGTATTTT. Residues: CASSTRTSLGTDTQYF.

The chain employs TRBV7-9 and TRBJ1-2, with 9 bases identical to TRBD1. CDR1 and CDR2 (germline): SEHNR, FQNEAQ (reference sequence). J lost 0 bases, V lost 2 bases, and 7 bases had no gene match. The CDR3 is made up of 17 amino acids. DNA of the CDR3: TGTGCCAGCAGCTTATTTCCTCGGACAGGGGCTAACTATGGCTACACCTTC. It encodes CASSLFPRTGANYGYTF. Complete variable domain (other parts from reference TRBV7-9 and TRBJ1-2): DTGVSQNPRHKITKRGQNVTFRCDPISEHNRLYWYRQTLGQGPEFLTYFQNEAQLEKSRLLSDRFSAERPKGSFSTLEIQRTEQGDSAMYLCASSLFPRTGANYGYTFGSGTRLTVV.

This clonotype was detected only a few times. The genes are TRBV20-1 and TRBJ2-3, with 12 positions matching TRBD1. Trimming at V came to 3 bases and at J to 6 bases, leaving 4 bases not matched to a gene. From germline, CDR1 is DFQATT and CDR2 SNEGSKA (reference sequence). CDR3 length: 14 amino acids. CDR3 bases: TGCAGTGCTAGGAGGGACAGGGGGCTTGATACGCAGTATTTT. Translation gives CSARRDRGLDTQYF.

This clonotype was recorded only once. The V and J genes are TRBV15 and TRBJ1-2; 9 bases map to TRBD1. The CDR3 runs 16 residues. V gave up 0 bases and J gave up 8 bases; unmatched junction bases: 10. Germline lookup yields CDR1 LNHNV and CDR2 YYDKDF (reference sequence). This CDR3 reads CATSRDPGTGHRGYTF. Here the CDR3 DNA reads TGTGCCACCAGCAGAGATCCGGGGACAGGGCATAGGGGCTACACCTTC.

In its sample, this clonotype was seen a few times. The genes are TRBV7-6 and TRBJ2-5, with D perhaps TRBD1 or TRBD2 (5 bases each). The V end lost 6 bases, the J end lost 5 bases, and 13 bases lay between the germline ends. Germline values: CDR1 SGHVS, CDR2 FNYEAQ. This CDR3 is built from 13 residues. The CDR3 region is CASRAGAKETQYF. The CDR3 DNA follows: TGTGCCAGCAGGGCCGGGGCGAAGGAGACCCAGTACTTC.

The sample holds a few counts of this clonotype. The V and J genes are TRBV20-1 and TRBJ2-3; a weak D match, TRBD2 (5 bases). The CDR3 has 18 amino acids. Germline CDR1 reads DFQATT; CDR2 reads SNEGSKA (reference sequence). V dropped 2 bases and J dropped 2 bases, with 23 bases sitting between them. The CDR3 region is CSARLALRAPPVTDTQYF. CDR3 bases: TGCAGTGCTAGACTCGCATTGCGGGCCCCTCCTGTCACAGATACGCAGTATTTT.

This clonotype was found many times. This chain links TRBV6-5 with TRBJ2-5; D remains ambiguous. The CDR3 is made up of 15 amino acids. Looked up from germline, CDR1 is MNHEY and CDR2 is SVGAGI. Deletions cut 0 bases from V and 5 bases from J, with 13 bases between. CDR3 sequence (DNA): TGTGCCAGCAGTTACTCGAACGGCCCCCCGGAGACCCAGTACTTC. Protein sequence: CASSYSNGPPETQYF.

The gene calls are TRBV19 and TRBJ2-2; the match to TRBD2 covers 8 bases. V was pared by 5 bases and J by 5 bases, with 13 bases of the junction left unmatched. Germline CDR1 reads LNHDA; CDR2 reads SQIVND (reference sequence). This CDR3 is built from 17 residues. CDR3 nucleotide sequence: TGTGCCAGTAGTGCCCAAACTAGCGGCCGGCGAACCGGGGAGCTGTTTTTT. Its protein is CASSAQTSGRRTGELFF.

This clonotype was seen repeatedly, ten times or more. V usage is TRBV18 and J usage is TRBJ1-2; D uncertain. The CDR3 totals 15 residues. CDR1 is KGHSH, CDR2 LQKENI, per germline. Trimming removed 2 bases from V and 7 bases from J, with 17 bases in between. This chain's CDR3 is CASSPKAEGPGGYTF. CDR3 DNA: TGTGCCAGCTCACCAAAGGCTGAGGGCCCCGGTGGCTACACCTTC.

Ten or more counts support this clonotype. V is TRBV11-3 and J is TRBJ2-2; possibly TRBD1 or TRBD2 for D (6 bases each). In germline, CDR1 is SGHNT, CDR2 YENEEA. V was shortened by 5 bases and J by 7 bases, with 14 bases between the two germline ends. This CDR3 has 14 residues. CDR3 bases: TGTGCCAGCAGCCCTGAAGGAGGGGGCGGGGAGCTGTTTTTT. It specifies CASSPEGGGGELFF. Full variable domain (remainder filled in from reference TRBV11-3 and TRBJ2-2): EAGVVQSPRYKIIEKKQPVAFWCNPISGHNTLYWYLQNLGQGPELLIRYENEEAVDDSQLPKDRFSAERLKGVDSTLKIQPAELGDSAVYLCASSPEGGGGELFFGEGSRLTVL.

The J gene is TRBJ1-6, the V gene TRBV2; no reliable D call. V lost 6 bases and J 9 bases, leaving 15 bases between the germline ends. The germline gives CDR1 SNHLY, CDR2 FYNNEI. CDR3 length: 14 residues. CDR3 sequence (DNA): TGTGCCAGCAGCCCCAACCCCGGAGGTTCACCCCTCCACTTT. It is translated as CASSPNPGGSPLHF.

This rearrangement joins TRBV6-1 to TRBJ2-7; no reliable D call. The CDR3 totals 15 residues. Trimming pared 0 bases from V and 4 bases from J, leaving 13 bases between. Germline CDR1 and CDR2: MNHNS and SASEGT. The CDR3 protein is CASSEALRRDYEQYF. The CDR3 nucleotides read TGTGCCAGCAGTGAAGCGCTTCGCAGAGATTACGAGCAGTACTTC.

This clonotype was observed a few times. The CDR3 DNA reads TGTGCCAGCAGGGCCGGGACACTCACCGGGGAGCTGTTTTTT. This gives the protein CASRAGTLTGELFF. This chain connects TRBV6-1 to TRBJ2-2; TRBD1 might be the D (6 bases). Between the trimmed V and J ends, which lost 6 bases and 4 bases, there was a span of 12 bases. The germline V gene encodes CDR1 MNHNS and CDR2 SASEGT. The CDR3 is 14 residues long.

This clonotype was observed at least ten times. The chain couples TRBV6-5 to TRBJ1-5; D is uncertain. This CDR3 is 18 amino acids long. Trimming cost V 2 bases and J 0 bases, with 17 bases left between them. Germline-derived CDR1 and CDR2 are MNHEY and SVGAGI. The CDR3 spells CASSYPVNEAYSNQPQHF. DNA of the CDR3: TGTGCCAGCAGTTACCCGGTGAACGAGGCATATAGCAATCAGCCCCAGCATTTT.

This clonotype was counted many times. The V and J genes are TRBV7-8 and TRBJ2-7; TRBD2 matches at 9 bases. CDR1 is SGHVS, CDR2 FQNEAQ, per germline. The junction had 5 bases not matched to a gene; V was cut back by 0 bases and J by 2 bases. The CDR3 loop spans 16 amino acids. The CDR3 sequence is CASSLASGRSTYEQYF. CDR3 coding DNA: TGTGCCAGCAGCTTAGCCAGCGGGAGGTCAACCTACGAGCAGTACTTC.

This rearrangement joins TRBV12-3 or TRBV12-4 to TRBJ1-1; TRBD1 is a possible D gene (6 bases). The CDR3 has 13 amino acids. V dropped 3 bases and J dropped 6 bases, with 11 bases sitting between them. The CDR3 here is CASSFLGQSEAFF. The CDR3, as DNA: TGTGCCAGCAGTTTCCTAGGACAGTCTGAAGCTTTCTTT.

The sample holds a few counts of this clonotype. CDR3 nucleotide sequence: TGTGCCAGCAGTTACTCGTGGCAATCGGCGGGCGGGGTAAGCACTGAAGCTTTCTTT. It translates to CASSYSWQSAGGVSTEAFF. The chain carries TRBV6-2 or TRBV6-3 and TRBJ1-1, with D uncertain. The CDR3 sequence is 19 residues long. CDR1 is MNHEY, CDR2 SVGEGT, per germline. V was cut by 0 bases and J by 4 bases, with 24 bases left in between.

This clonotype was counted at least ten times. This CDR3 reads CASEGSGPSYNEQFF. The CDR3 bases are TGTGCCAGCGAGGGGAGCGGACCCTCCTACAATGAGCAGTTCTTC. The chain employs TRBV2 and TRBJ2-1; the D call may be TRBD1 or TRBD2 (5 bases each). V dropped 8 bases and J dropped 0 bases, with 14 bases sitting between them. The CDR3 loop spans 15 amino acids. Germline assignment: CDR1 SNHLY and CDR2 FYNNEI.

This clonotype was seen a handful of times. This chain uses TRBV15 with TRBJ1-3; D not resolved. Looked up from germline, CDR1 is LNHNV and CDR2 is YYDKDF (reference sequence). The V end lost 2 bases, the J end lost 0 bases, and 8 bases lay between the germline ends. The CDR3 covers 15 residues. The CDR3 loop reads CATSRRGGSGNTIYF. CDR3 sequence (DNA): TGTGCCACCAGCAGACGTGGAGGCTCTGGAAACACCATATATTTT. Drawing the rest from reference TRBV15 and TRBJ1-3, the complete variable domain is DAMVIQNPRYQVTQFGKPVTLSCSQTLNHNVMYWYQQKSSQAPKLLFHYYDKDFNNEADTPDNFQSRRPNTSFCFLDIRSPGLGDTAMYLCATSRRGGSGNTIYFGEGSWLTVV.

This clonotype has at least ten counts. J is TRBJ2-3 and V is TRBV20-1; TRBD2 agrees at 8 bases. Germline V gene data show CDR1 as DFQATT and CDR2 as SNEGSKA (reference sequence). With V trimmed by 1 base and J by 2 bases, 14 bases remained unmatched. The CDR3 has 18 residues. CDR3 coding DNA: TGCAGTGCTAGAGTACCCGCTTACCGGGGGGGCATCACAGATACGCAGTATTTT. Its protein product is CSARVPAYRGGITDTQYF.

In the case of this clonotype: The conserved closing phenylalanine or tryptophan is absent in this CDR3, likely reflecting a read error. J is TRBJ2-7 and V is TRBV29-1; the match to TRBD1 covers 8 bases. There are 12 residues in the CDR3. The germline gives CDR1 SQVTM, CDR2 ANQGSEA. With V trimmed by 4 bases and J by 3 bases, 2 bases remained unmatched. The CDR3 here is CSVADRGYEQYS. The DNA of the CDR3 is TGCAGCGTTGCCGACAGGGGCTACGAGCAGTACTCC.

This clonotype was observed at least ten times. This sequence joins TRBV7-9 and TRBJ2-1, with D unclear. This CDR3 has 11 residues. The V and J ends lost 8 bases and 8 bases respectively, with 10 bases between them. Germline CDR1 reads SEHNR; CDR2 reads FQNEAQ (reference sequence). CDR3 coding DNA: TGTGCCAGCGCCCCCGGAGATGAGCAGTTCTTC. Translation: CASAPGDEQFF.